These 28 T cell receptor beta chains came from one sample sequenced in a study of cytomegalovirus exposure and HLA in healthy donors. Measured with immunoSEQ multiplex PCR; TCRdb has only the in-frame clones, and not every one. The sample lists about 170,000 clones; roughly 89% were seen once. The sequencing sample was made of PBMCs. All receptors derive from a man younger than 30 in good health and CMV-seropositive.

The chain has TRBV5-6 and TRBJ1-2; D not resolved. This CDR3 has 13 residues. The germline gives CDR1 SGHDT, CDR2 YYEEEE. Trimming shortened V by 2 bases and J by 9 bases, and 14 bases separated the two germline ends. The chain's CDR3 is CASSFQSGIRYTF. The CDR3 coding sequence is TGTGCCAGCAGCTTTCAATCCGGGATTCGCTACACCTTC.

This chain uses TRBV2 with TRBJ2-3; TRBD2 agrees at 8 bases. The CDR3 extends over 17 amino acids. Trimming took 8 bases from V and 1 from J; bases not matched to a gene: 14. Germline V gene sequence: CDR1 SNHLY, CDR2 FYNNEI. The CDR3 sequence: CASQVPISGGGTDTQYF. The CDR3 DNA is TGTGCCAGCCAGGTGCCGATTTCGGGAGGGGGCACAGATACGCAGTATTTT.

The V gene is TRBV7-2, the J gene TRBJ2-7; D not certain. The CDR3 is made up of 15 amino acids. CDR1 is SGHTA and CDR2 is FQGNSA in the germline V gene. The V end lost 0 bases, the J end lost 4 bases, and 13 bases lay between the germline ends. This chain's CDR3 is CASSLASDRVYEQYF. The CDR3 DNA follows: TGTGCCAGCAGCTTAGCCTCAGATCGTGTATACGAGCAGTACTTC.

The gene calls are TRBV19 and TRBJ2-1; D gene ambiguous. This CDR3 is 15 amino acids long. The germline CDR1 and CDR2 sequences are LNHDA and SQIVND (reference sequence). V lost 3 bases to trimming and J lost 4 bases, with 13 bases between them. DNA for the CDR3: TGTGCCAGTAGTATGGCCCCAGAGGAATACAATGAGCAGTTCTTC. Translation: CASSMAPEEYNEQFF.

The rearrangement joins TRBV6-5 to TRBJ2-7, with 7 nucleotides matching TRBD2. Per germline, CDR1 MNHEY and CDR2 SVGAGI. V was clipped by 5 bases and J by 5 bases; unmatched bases: 12. This CDR3 contains 15 residues. The CDR3 DNA is TGTGCCAGCAGTCTCGCCGCGGGAGTCTGGGACGAGCAGTACTTC. Protein product: CASSLAAGVWDEQYF.

The J gene is TRBJ2-3, the V gene TRBV9; the D gene is possibly TRBD1 (6 bases). Germline CDR1 SGDLS, CDR2 YYNGEE. Trimming shortened V by 5 bases and J by 3 bases, and 10 bases separated the two germline ends. This CDR3 contains 13 residues. CDR3 protein: CASRRGWTDTQYF. DNA of the CDR3: TGTGCCAGCAGGAGGGGGTGGACAGATACGCAGTATTTT. Full variable domain (missing parts from reference TRBV9 and TRBJ2-3): DSGVTQTPKHLITATGQRVTLRCSPRSGDLSVYWYQQSLDQGLQFLIQYYNGEERAKGNILERFSAQQFPDLHSELNLSSLELGDSALYFCASRRGWTDTQYFGPGTRLTVL.

The chain uses TRBV2 and TRBJ1-2; D is unresolved. Trimming removed 5 bases from V and 8 bases from J, with 18 bases in between. This CDR3 has 14 amino acids. Germline CDR1 is SNHLY and CDR2 is FYNNEI. CDR3 nucleotide sequence: TGTGCCAGCAGTAGAGGGCCAGGATATAACGGCTACACCTTC. It specifies CASSRGPGYNGYTF.

This chain joins TRBV12-5 and TRBJ2-3, with 7 bases identical to TRBD1. Trimming cost V 7 bases and J 8 bases; bases outside gene matches: 6. CDR1 and CDR2 (germline): LGHNT, FRNRAP. The CDR3 is 12 amino acids. The CDR3 bases are TGTGCTAGTGCCAAGGGGGCAGGTACGCAGTATTTT. Translation gives CASAKGAGTQYF. The full variable domain, with the rest looked up from reference TRBV12-5 and TRBJ2-3, is DARVTQTPRHKVTEMGQEVTMRCQPILGHNTVFWYRQTMMQGLELLAYFRNRAPLDDSGMPKDRFSAEMPDATLATLKIQPSEPRDSAVYFCASAKGAGTQYFGPGTRLTVL.

The chain employs TRBV5-4 and TRBJ2-7; tentatively, D is TRBD2 (6 bases). V shed 4 bases and J shed 4 bases, with 18 bases lying between them. Germline V gives CDR1 SGHNT, CDR2 YYREEE (reference sequence). CDR3 size: 15 residues. CDR3 sequence (DNA): TGTGCCAGCAGCGGAGCTCCCGGGACTGATTACGAGCAGTACTTC. Translating gives CASSGAPGTDYEQYF.

This chain links TRBV28 with TRBJ2-7, with TRBD1 matching over 11 bases. Germline values: CDR1 MDHEN, CDR2 SYDVKM. V shed 5 bases and J 6 bases; nucleotides not matched to a gene: 6. The CDR3 spans 14 residues. The CDR3 is CASSSWTGGVEQYF. The CDR3 region has the DNA TGTGCCAGCAGTAGCTGGACAGGGGGCGTCGAGCAGTACTTC.

This chain connects TRBV7-3 to TRBJ2-2; a possible D gene is TRBD1 (6 bases). The germline CDR1 and CDR2 sequences are SGHTA and FQGTGA. V gave up 3 bases and J gave up 9 bases, with 20 bases separating them. The CDR3 runs 16 residues. CDR3 in DNA: TGTGCCAGCAGCTTCGGGGCACCACAGGGAACCTGGGAGCTGTTTTTT. It codes for CASSFGAPQGTWELFF.

The chain has TRBV9 and TRBJ2-7; D ambiguous. The CDR3 covers 16 residues. The V gene lost 4 bases and the J gene lost 2 bases, with 19 bases spanning the gap. The germline V gene encodes CDR1 SGDLS and CDR2 YYNGEE. The CDR3 loop is CASSRVDGGTTYEQYF. In DNA form, the CDR3 reads TGTGCCAGCAGCCGCGTAGATGGCGGAACGACCTACGAGCAGTACTTC. Looking up the rest from reference TRBV9 and TRBJ2-7 gives the full variable domain: DSGVTQTPKHLITATGQRVTLRCSPRSGDLSVYWYQQSLDQGLQFLIQYYNGEERAKGNILERFSAQQFPDLHSELNLSSLELGDSALYFCASSRVDGGTTYEQYFGPGTRLTVT.

This chain uses TRBV18 with TRBJ1-5; 8 bases are a match to TRBD1. With 5 bases clipped from V and 3 bases from J, the junction kept 6 bases outside the gene matches. Germline assignment: CDR1 KGHSH and CDR2 LQKENI. This CDR3 has 15 amino acids. The CDR3 is CASSTATGDNQPQHF. CDR3 DNA: TGTGCCAGCTCAACCGCGACAGGGGACAATCAGCCCCAGCATTTT.

This clone appeared once. The rearrangement joins TRBV30 to TRBJ2-3, with D maybe TRBD1 (5 bases). Between the trimmed V and J ends, which lost 4 bases and 3 bases, there was a span of 11 bases. There are 13 residues in the CDR3. Germline V lookup: CDR1 GTSNPN, CDR2 SVGIG (reference sequence). CDR3 coding DNA: TGTGCCTGGAACGTAAAGGGGACAGATACGCAGTATTTT. This codes for CAWNVKGTDTQYF. Complete variable domain (other parts from reference TRBV30 and TRBJ2-3): SQTIHQWPATLVQPVGSPLSLECTVEGTSNPNLYWYRQAAGRGLQLLFYSVGIGQISSEVPQNLSASRPQDRQFILSSKKLLLSDSGFYLCAWNVKGTDTQYFGPGTRLTVL.

The rearrangement uses TRBV19 and TRBJ2-7; possible D gene TRBD2, 5 bases. Germline loops: CDR1 LNHDA, CDR2 SQIVND (reference sequence). This CDR3 contains 16 residues. With 1 base removed from V and 1 base from J, the gap between germline ends came to 14 bases. The CDR3 loop is CASSIGGSGPSYEQYF. CDR3 nucleotide sequence: TGTGCCAGTAGTATAGGAGGGAGTGGCCCGTCCTACGAGCAGTACTTC.

The V and J genes are TRBV6-5 and TRBJ2-7; 7 bases are shared with TRBD2. Germline V CDR1 and CDR2: MNHEY, SVGAGI. The CDR3 consists of 12 residues. Germline trimming cut 6 bases from V and 6 bases from J; bases unmatched to any gene: 5. Here the CDR3 DNA reads TGTGCCAGCAGCGGCGGGAGTCGCGAGCAGTACTTC. Translation: CASSGGSREQYF.

This clone was picked up one time. The chain couples TRBV15 to TRBJ2-7; no firm D call. This CDR3 region has 15 residues. The V end lost 0 bases, the J end lost 4 bases, and 13 bases lay between the germline ends. Germline assignment: CDR1 LNHNV and CDR2 YYDKDF (reference sequence). The CDR3 DNA sequence: TGTGCCACCAGCAGAGATGAGACTTACCTTTACGAGCAGTACTTC. This codes for CATSRDETYLYEQYF.

The chain carries TRBV6-1 and TRBJ1-2; the D gene is possibly TRBD1 (5 bases). Germline CDR1 is MNHNS and CDR2 is SASEGT. The CDR3 totals 15 residues. The V end lost 6 bases, the J end lost 0 bases, and 14 bases lay between the germline ends. Here the CDR3 DNA reads TGTGCCAGCAGAGACAGATCTAGTCCTAACTATGGCTACACCTTC. Its translation is CASRDRSSPNYGYTF.

V is TRBV20-1 and J is TRBJ2-5; D uncertain. Germline lookup yields CDR1 DFQATT and CDR2 SNEGSKA (reference sequence). The CDR3 extends over 11 amino acids. Trimming took 0 bases from V and 5 from J, leaving 4 bases between them. The CDR3 coding sequence is TGCAGTGCTAGAGATCTGGAGACCCAGTACTTC. Encoded protein: CSARDLETQYF.

J is TRBJ2-1 and V is TRBV9; 9 bases map to TRBD2. The CDR3 is 15 residues long. In germline, CDR1 is SGDLS, CDR2 YYNGEE. V lost 4 bases, J lost 5 bases, and 7 bases stayed unmatched. CDR3: CASSQTSGLNNEQFF. The CDR3 DNA is TGTGCCAGCAGCCAGACTAGCGGCCTCAACAATGAGCAGTTCTTC.

CDR3 loop: CASSYGTGEGNQPQHF. CDR3 in DNA: TGCGCCAGCAGCTACGGGACAGGGGAAGGCAATCAGCCCCAGCATTTT. The rearrangement links TRBV5-1 to TRBJ1-5; TRBD1 aligns across 10 bases. The CDR3 consists of 16 residues. V was clipped by 3 bases and J by 2 bases; unmatched bases: 5. Germline lookup yields CDR1 SGHRS and CDR2 YFSETQ.

This chain connects TRBV5-6 to TRBJ2-1; 11 bases map to TRBD1. The CDR3 has 15 residues. Looked up from germline, CDR1 is SGHDT and CDR2 is YYEEEE. V shed 3 bases, J shed 9 bases, and the junction held 8 bases outside the gene matches. The CDR3 loop is CASSSPGQGVIEQFF. CDR3 DNA sequence: TGTGCCAGCAGCTCACCGGGACAGGGGGTTATTGAGCAGTTCTTC.

The chain couples TRBV28 to TRBJ2-1; TRBD2 matches 8 bases. V was clipped by 7 bases and J by 4 bases; unmatched bases: 6. This CDR3 is 14 amino acids long. CDR1 is MDHEN, CDR2 SYDVKM, per germline. CDR3 sequence: CASTRGGLYNEQFF. DNA for the CDR3: TGTGCCAGCACCCGGGGGGGCCTTTACAATGAGCAGTTCTTC.

This clone was seen a single time. V is TRBV2 and J is TRBJ1-1, with D perhaps matching TRBD1 (5 bases). There are 14 residues in the CDR3. The V gene's germline CDR1 is SNHLY and CDR2 FYNNEI. V lost 7 bases to trimming and J lost 8 bases, with 20 bases between them. The CDR3 here is CASNSLGGALEAFF. The DNA for the CDR3 is TGTGCCAGCAATAGTTTAGGTGGGGCCCTGGAAGCTTTCTTT.

The chain links TRBV19 to TRBJ1-5, with D possibly matching TRBD1 (5 bases). Between the trimmed V and J ends, which lost 2 bases and 6 bases, there was a span of 11 bases. Germline loops: CDR1 LNHDA, CDR2 SQIVND (reference sequence). CDR3 length: 14 residues. The CDR3 coding sequence is TGTGCCAGTAGTATATTAGGGGTCGGTCAGCCCCAGCATTTT. This sequence encodes CASSILGVGQPQHF.

The chain uses TRBV15 and TRBJ2-1; 8 bases map to TRBD1. V was pared by 5 bases and J by 7 bases, with 7 bases of the junction left unmatched. The germline V gene encodes CDR1 LNHNV and CDR2 YYDKDF (reference sequence). CDR3 size: 14 residues. The CDR3 is CATSVDRGWNEQFF. The CDR3 DNA reads as TGTGCCACCAGCGTTGACAGGGGTTGGAATGAGCAGTTCTTC.

The chain employs TRBV18 and TRBJ1-3, with a possible D match to TRBD1 (6 bases). V was trimmed by 2 bases and J by 3 bases, leaving 14 bases between them. Per the germline V gene, CDR1 is KGHSH and CDR2 is LQKENI. This CDR3 spans 16 amino acids. CDR3 in DNA: TGTGCCAGCTCACCAAGCCTACAGGGAAATGGAAACACCATATATTTT. Its translation is CASSPSLQGNGNTIYF.

This chain connects TRBV27 to TRBJ1-2, with TRBD1 as a possible D gene (5 bases). The V and J ends lost 3 bases and 4 bases respectively, with 15 bases between them. There are 15 residues in the CDR3. Looked up from germline, CDR1 is MNHEY and CDR2 is SMNVEV (reference sequence). In DNA, the CDR3 is TGTGCCAGCAGTTTGCGGGGACCCGCTGGCTATGGCTACACCTTC. Translation: CASSLRGPAGYGYTF.